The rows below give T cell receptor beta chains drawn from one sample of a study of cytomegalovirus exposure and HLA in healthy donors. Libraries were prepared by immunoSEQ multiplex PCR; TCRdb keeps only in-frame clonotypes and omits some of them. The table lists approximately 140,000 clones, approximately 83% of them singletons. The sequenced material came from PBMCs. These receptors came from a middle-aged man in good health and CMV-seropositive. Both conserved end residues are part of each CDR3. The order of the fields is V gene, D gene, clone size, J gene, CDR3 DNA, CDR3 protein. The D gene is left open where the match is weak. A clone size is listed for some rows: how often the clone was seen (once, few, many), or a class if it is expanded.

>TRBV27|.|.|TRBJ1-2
TGTGCCAGCAGCTACAGTCTTAACTATGGCTACACCTTC
CASSYSLNYGYTF
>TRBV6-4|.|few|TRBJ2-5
TGTGCCAGCGGGCCCACACAAGAGACCCAGTACTTC
CASGPTQETQYF
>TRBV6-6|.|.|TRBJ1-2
TGTGCCACCTCCTTGTCCCGTGGCTACACCTTC
CATSLSRGYTF
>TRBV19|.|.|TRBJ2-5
TGTGCCAGTAGTGGCATAGGACACTTACAAGAGACCCAGTACTTC
CASSGIGHLQETQYF
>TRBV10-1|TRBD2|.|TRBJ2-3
TGCGCCAGCAGTGGAGGGAAACTAGCGGGAGTGGATACGCAGTATTTT
CASSGGKLAGVDTQYF
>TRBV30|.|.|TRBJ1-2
TGTGCCTGGAGTGGGGCAGGGGCCGGTGGGAACTATGGCTACACCTTC
CAWSGAGAGGNYGYTF
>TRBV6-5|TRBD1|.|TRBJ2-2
TGTGCCAGCAGTTACCTTGGGACAGAGACCGGGGAGCTGTTTTTT
CASSYLGTETGELFF
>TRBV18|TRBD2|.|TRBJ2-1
TGTGCCAGCTCACGGACTAGCGGGGGCGATGAGCAGTTCTTC
CASSRTSGGDEQFF
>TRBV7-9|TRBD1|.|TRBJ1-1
TGTGCCAGCAGCTTGCTGTTACAGGGGGCTGAAGCTTTCTTT
CASSLLLQGAEAFF
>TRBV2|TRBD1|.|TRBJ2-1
TGTGCCAGCAGTAGGTTGCCTCCGGGACAGGGAAACAATGAGCAGTTCTTC
CASSRLPPGQGNNEQFF
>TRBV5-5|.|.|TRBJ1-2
TGTGCCAGCAGCGAATTCCGGGACTTACTGGGTGGCTACACCTTC
CASSEFRDLLGGYTF
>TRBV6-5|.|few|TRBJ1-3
TGTGCCAGCAGTTACTCCAGGGCCTCTGGAAACACCATATATTTT
CASSYSRASGNTIYF
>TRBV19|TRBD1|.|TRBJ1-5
TGTGCCAGTAATACAGGGGCCGGTCAGCCCCAGCATTTT
CASNTGAGQPQHF
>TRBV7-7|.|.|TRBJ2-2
TGTGCCAGCAGCCGTACAGACACCGGGGAGCTGTTTTTT
CASSRTDTGELFF
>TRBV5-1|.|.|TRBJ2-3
TGCGCCAGCAATCGGGGGTCCGGAATCACAGATACGCAGTATTTT
CASNRGSGITDTQYF
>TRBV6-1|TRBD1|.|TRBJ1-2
TGTGCCAGCAACCCGACAGGGACCAGCTATGGCTACACCTTC
CASNPTGTSYGYTF